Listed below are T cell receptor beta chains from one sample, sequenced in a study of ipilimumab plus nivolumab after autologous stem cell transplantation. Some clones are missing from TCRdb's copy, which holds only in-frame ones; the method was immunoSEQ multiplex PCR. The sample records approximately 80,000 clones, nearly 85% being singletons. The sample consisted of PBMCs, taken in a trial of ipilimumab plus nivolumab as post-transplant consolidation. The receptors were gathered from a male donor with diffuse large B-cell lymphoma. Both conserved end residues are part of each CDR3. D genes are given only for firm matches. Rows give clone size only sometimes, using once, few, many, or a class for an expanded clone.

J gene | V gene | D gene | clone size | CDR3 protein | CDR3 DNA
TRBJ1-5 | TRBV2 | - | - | CASSGQGDNQPQHF | TGTGCCAGCAGTGGGCAGGGTGACAATCAGCCCCAGCATTTT
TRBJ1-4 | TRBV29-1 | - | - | CSVASQGGEKLFF | TGCAGCGTTGCATCACAGGGAGGTGAAAAACTGTTTTTT
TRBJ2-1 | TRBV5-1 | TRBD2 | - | CASSSTSGDNEQFF | TGCGCCAGCAGCTCGACTAGCGGGGACAATGAGCAGTTCTTC
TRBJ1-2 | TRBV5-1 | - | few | CASSLDSYGYTF | TGCGCCAGCAGCTTGGACAGCTATGGCTACACCTTC
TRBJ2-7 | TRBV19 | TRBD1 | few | CASSIRTGAFTYEQYF | TGTGCCAGTAGTATCAGGACAGGGGCTTTTACTTACGAGCAGTACTTC
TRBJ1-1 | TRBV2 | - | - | CASSAERMNTEAFF | TGTGCCAGCAGTGCAGAGAGAATGAACACTGAAGCTTTCTTT
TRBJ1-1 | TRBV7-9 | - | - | CASSLSREAFF | TGTGCCAGCAGCTTATCCCGTGAAGCTTTCTTT
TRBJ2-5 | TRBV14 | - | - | CASSQYLQETQYF | TGTGCCAGCAGCCAATATTTACAAGAGACCCAGTACTTC
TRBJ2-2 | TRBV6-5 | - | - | CASSPQGGGELFF | TGTGCCAGCAGTCCACAGGGTGGCGGGGAGCTGTTTTTT
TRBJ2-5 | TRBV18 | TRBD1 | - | CASRRDSFYQETQYF | TGTGCCAGCCGAAGGGACAGCTTTTACCAAGAGACCCAGTACTTC
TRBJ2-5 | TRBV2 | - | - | CASRNYETQYF | TGTGCCAGCAGAAATTACGAGACCCAGTACTTC
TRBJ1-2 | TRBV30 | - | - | CASNRARGYGYTF | TGTGCCTCAAACAGGGCGAGGGGCTATGGCTACACCTTC
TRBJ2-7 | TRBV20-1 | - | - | CSARDLDEQYF | TGCAGTGCTAGAGATCTAGACGAGCAGTACTTC
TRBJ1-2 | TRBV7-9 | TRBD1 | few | CASSFEDRGVTF | TGTGCCAGCAGCTTTGAGGACAGGGGGGTCACCTTC
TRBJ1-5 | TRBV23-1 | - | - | CASSLAGGGGNQPQHF | TGCGCCAGCAGTCTCGCCGGAGGGGGTGGCAATCAGCCCCAGCATTTT
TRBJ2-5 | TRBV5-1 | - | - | CASSFQGGQETQYF | TGCGCCAGCAGCTTCCAAGGGGGCCAAGAGACCCAGTACTTC
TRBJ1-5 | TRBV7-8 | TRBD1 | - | CASSLGTGMRGQPQHF | TGTGCCAGCAGCTTAGGGACAGGTATGAGAGGTCAGCCCCAGCATTTT
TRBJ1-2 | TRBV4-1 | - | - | CASSQDVQVLYGYTF | TGCGCCAGCAGCCAAGACGTGCAAGTCCTCTATGGCTACACCTTC
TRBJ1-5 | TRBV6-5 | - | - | CASNDKYGSNQPQHF | TGTGCCAGCAATGACAAGTACGGGAGCAATCAGCCCCAGCATTTT
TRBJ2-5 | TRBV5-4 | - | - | CASSHRDSQETQYF | TGTGCCAGCAGCCACCGCGACAGCCAAGAGACCCAGTACTTC
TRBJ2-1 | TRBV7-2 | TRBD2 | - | CASSPSGLAGDEQFF | TGTGCCAGCAGCCCCTCGGGACTAGCGGGGGATGAGCAGTTCTTC
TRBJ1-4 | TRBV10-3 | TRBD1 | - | CAISDGQGGEKLFF | TGTGCCATCTCAGACGGACAGGGGGGCGAAAAACTGTTTTTT
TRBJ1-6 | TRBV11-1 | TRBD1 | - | CASSLRQGNSPLHF | TGTGCCAGCAGCCTAAGACAGGGGAATTCACCCCTCCACTTT
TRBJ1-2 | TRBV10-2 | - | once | CASSEMGFDGYTF | TGCGCCAGCAGTGAAATGGGTTTCGATGGCTACACCTTC
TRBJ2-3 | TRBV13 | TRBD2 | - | CASRLAGGDTQYF | TGTGCCAGCCGGCTAGCGGGGGGAGATACGCAGTATTTT
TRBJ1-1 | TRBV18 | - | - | CASSPTGNTEAFF | TGTGCCAGCTCACCAACGGGAAACACTGAAGCTTTCTTT
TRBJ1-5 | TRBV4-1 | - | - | CASSQVKGALSFSNQPQHF | TGCGCCAGCAGCCAAGTAAAAGGGGCCCTCTCTTTTAGCAATCAGCCCCAGCATTTT
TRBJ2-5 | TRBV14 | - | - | CASSQGLTTLETQYF | TGTGCCAGCAGCCAAGGTCTGACTACCCTGGAGACCCAGTACTTC
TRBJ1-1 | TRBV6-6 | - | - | CASSLLRNPNTEAFF | TGTGCCAGCAGTTTGCTCAGGAATCCGAACACTGAAGCTTTCTTT
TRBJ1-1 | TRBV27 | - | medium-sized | CASSRTGSSATEAFF | TGTGCCAGCAGTCGTACAGGTTCCTCGGCCACTGAAGCTTTCTTT
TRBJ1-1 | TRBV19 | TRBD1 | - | CASRTGESWNTEAFF | TGTGCCAGTAGAACAGGGGAATCTTGGAACACTGAAGCTTTCTTT
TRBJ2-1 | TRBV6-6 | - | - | CASSIPERNEQFF | TGTGCCAGCAGTATACCCGAGAGGAATGAGCAGTTCTTC
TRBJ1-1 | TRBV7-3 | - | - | CASSLNSNTEAFF | TGTGCCAGCAGCTTGAACAGTAACACTGAAGCTTTCTTT
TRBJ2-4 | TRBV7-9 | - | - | CASSPGDGGRSGNIQYF | TGTGCCAGCAGCCCCGGGGACGGGGGCCGTTCTGGAAACATTCAGTACTTC
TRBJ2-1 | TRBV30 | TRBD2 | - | CAWSAVSGGYNEQFF | TGTGCCTGGAGTGCAGTGAGCGGGGGGTACAATGAGCAGTTCTTC
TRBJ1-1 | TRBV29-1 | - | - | CSVKGQRMNTEAFF | TGCAGCGTTAAAGGACAGCGAATGAACACTGAAGCTTTCTTT
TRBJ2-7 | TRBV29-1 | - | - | CSVTRRRGKAPNEQYF | TGCAGCGTGACCCGCCGCCGGGGGAAGGCTCCTAACGAGCAGTACTTC
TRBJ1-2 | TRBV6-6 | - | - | CATTGEYTF | TGTGCCACCACGGGGGAGTACACCTTC
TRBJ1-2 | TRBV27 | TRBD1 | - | CASRPGTGNGYTF | TGTGCCAGCAGACCCGGGACAGGGAATGGCTACACCTTC
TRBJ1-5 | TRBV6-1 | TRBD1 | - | CASRAPGQRNQPQHF | TGTGCCAGCAGGGCACCGGGACAGCGCAATCAGCCCCAGCATTTT
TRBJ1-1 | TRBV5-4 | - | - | CASSLGSGVGEAFF | TGTGCCAGCAGCTTGGGCAGCGGGGTTGGTGAAGCTTTCTTT
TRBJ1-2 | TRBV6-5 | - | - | CASSKTLGPYGYTF | TGTGCCAGCAGTAAGACATTAGGACCCTATGGCTACACCTTC
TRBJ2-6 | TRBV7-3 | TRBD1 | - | CASSPNPLQGLAGANVLTF | TGTGCCAGCAGCCCGAACCCATTACAGGGGCTGGCTGGGGCCAACGTCCTGACTTTC
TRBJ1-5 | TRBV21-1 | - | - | CASSKAGNQPQHF | TGTGCCAGCAGCAAGGCGGGTAATCAGCCCCAGCATTTT
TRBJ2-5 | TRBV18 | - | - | CASSPGFGETQYF | TGTGCCAGCTCACCAGGGTTTGGGGAGACCCAGTACTTC
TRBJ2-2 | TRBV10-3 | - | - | CATANTRELFF | TGTGCCACAGCGAACACCAGGGAGCTGTTTTTT
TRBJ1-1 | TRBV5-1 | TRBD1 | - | CASSRTPGTGSSTEAFF | TGCGCCAGCAGCCGGACCCCCGGGACAGGGTCGTCCACTGAAGCTTTCTTT
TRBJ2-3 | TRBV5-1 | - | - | CASAGQNKFTDTQYF | TGCGCCAGCGCGGGACAGAATAAATTCACAGATACGCAGTATTTT
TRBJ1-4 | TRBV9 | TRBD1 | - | CASSVEGANNEKLFF | TGTGCCAGCAGCGTAGAGGGGGCTAATAATGAAAAACTGTTTTTT
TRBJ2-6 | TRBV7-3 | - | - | CASSLDTSSGANVLTF | TGTGCCAGCAGCTTGGACACGAGCTCTGGGGCCAACGTCCTGACTTTC
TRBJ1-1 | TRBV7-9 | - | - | CASSLKGHEAFF | TGTGCCAGCAGCTTAAAGGGGCATGAAGCTTTCTTT
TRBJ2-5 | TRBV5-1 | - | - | CASSPLGVTARSLQETQYF | TGCGCCAGCAGCCCCTTAGGGGTCACGGCCAGAAGTTTACAAGAGACCCAGTACTTC
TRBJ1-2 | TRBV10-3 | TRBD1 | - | CAISGTPGTGDRYTF | TGTGCCATCAGTGGGACACCTGGGACAGGGGATCGCTACACCTTC
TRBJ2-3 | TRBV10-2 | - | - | CASSRDFTDTQYF | TGCGCCAGCAGTAGGGACTTTACAGATACGCAGTATTTT
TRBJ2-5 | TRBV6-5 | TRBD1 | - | CASSPGQGPMLTQYF | TGTGCCAGCAGTCCCGGACAGGGCCCCATGTTGACCCAGTACTTC
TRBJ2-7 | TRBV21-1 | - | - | CASSNGFSASYEQYF | TGTGCCAGCAGCAATGGGTTTAGTGCCTCCTACGAGCAGTACTTC
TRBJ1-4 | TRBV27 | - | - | CASSFRGSSNEKLFF | TGTGCCAGCAGCTTCCGGGGGTCGAGTAATGAAAAACTGTTTTTT
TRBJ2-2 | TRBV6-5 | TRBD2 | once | CASSPGGPNTGELFF | TGTGCCAGCAGCCCGGGGGGACCGAACACCGGGGAGCTGTTTTTT
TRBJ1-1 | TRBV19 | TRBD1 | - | CASSIDGQGASLGTEAFF | TGTGCCAGTAGTATAGATGGACAGGGGGCTTCACTAGGAACTGAAGCTTTCTTT
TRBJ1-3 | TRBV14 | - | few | CASSRGPRYRGYTIYF | TGTGCCAGCAGCCGAGGCCCCCGGTATCGTGGATACACCATATATTTT